These 20 T cell receptor beta chains were sequenced from one sample in a study of brain T cells in children with intractable seizures. The method was immunoSEQ multiplex PCR; TCRdb's version includes in-frame clones alone and lacks a portion of them. The repertoire holds under 45,000 clones, with 80% to 95% as singletons. This material consisted of peripheral blood, taken at surgery. The receptors were gathered from a girl aged 2-10 years with tuberous sclerosis and intractable seizures.

This clone has just a few counts. The rearrangement uses TRBV27 and TRBJ2-2; 8 positions agree with TRBD1. CDR1 and CDR2 from the germline V gene are MNHEY and SMNVEV (reference sequence). The CDR3 length is 15 residues. Germline trimming cut 6 bases from V and 4 bases from J; bases unmatched to any gene: 7. As DNA, the CDR3 is TGTGCCAGCAGCCGCGGGACAGGTGCCACCGGGGAGCTGTTTTTT. It codes for CASSRGTGATGELFF.

This chain links TRBV4-1 with TRBJ1-2; 11 bases are a match to TRBD1. Looked up from germline, CDR1 is MGHRA and CDR2 is YSYEKL. V was clipped by 0 bases and J by 4 bases; unmatched bases: 4. This CDR3 is 16 amino acids long. As DNA, the CDR3 is TGCGCCAGCAGCCAAGACCGGACAGGGGGCGTCTATGGCTACACCTTC. Amino acids: CASSQDRTGGVYGYTF.

The V call is TRBV14, the J call TRBJ1-1, with D possibly TRBD1 on 5 matching bases. V shed 4 bases and J shed 1 base, with 13 bases lying between them. The CDR3 totals 15 residues. Germline lookup yields CDR1 SGHDN and CDR2 FVKESK. CDR3 loop: CASSRMGRKNTEAFF. The CDR3 coding sequence is TGTGCCAGCAGCCGAATGGGACGTAAGAACACTGAAGCTTTCTTT.

The chain couples TRBV4-2 to TRBJ2-5; 8 nucleotides match TRBD1. V was clipped by 4 bases and J by 5 bases; unmatched bases: 15. The CDR3 totals 17 residues. The V gene's germline CDR1 is LGHNA and CDR2 YNFKEQ. The CDR3 region is CASSPRNFQGAGETQYF. Written as DNA, the CDR3 is TGTGCCAGCAGCCCGAGAAACTTCCAGGGGGCGGGGGAGACCCAGTACTTC.

CDR3 region: CASAGQGKTQYF. In DNA, the CDR3 is TGTGCCAGCGCGGGACAGGGAAAGACCCAGTACTTC. The gene calls are TRBV6-5 and TRBJ2-5; TRBD1 matches at 9 bases. CDR1 is MNHEY and CDR2 is SVGAGI in the germline V gene. The CDR3 is made up of 12 amino acids. The V segment lost 8 bases and the J segment 6 bases; nucleotides outside the gene matches: 4.

This clone was observed a single time. This chain links TRBV6-5 with TRBJ2-5; D might be TRBD1 (5 bases). The V gene lost 7 bases and the J gene lost 4 bases, with 13 bases spanning the gap. This CDR3 comprises 13 residues. CDR1 MNHEY and CDR2 SVGAGI come from the germline V gene. The CDR3 loop is CASNPQGGETQYF. The CDR3 nucleotides read TGTGCCAGCAACCCCCAGGGTGGAGAGACCCAGTACTTC.

This clone was seen once. The rearrangement links TRBV24-1 to TRBJ1-2, with TRBD1 as a possible D gene (6 bases). V lost 7 bases and J 5 bases, leaving 16 bases between the germline ends. The CDR3 has 14 amino acids. Germline CDR1 and CDR2: KGHDR and SFDVKD. CDR3 sequence reads: CATSRGGDQYGYTF. Written as DNA, the CDR3 is TGTGCCACCAGCAGGGGAGGGGACCAGTATGGCTACACCTTC.

The chain combines TRBV5-1 with TRBJ2-7, with D possibly matching TRBD1 (6 bases). Trimming took off 4 bases at V and 0 bases at J, with 11 bases between the two ends. The CDR3 is made up of 14 amino acids. Per the germline V gene, CDR1 is SGHRS and CDR2 is YFSETQ. CDR3 region: CASSPGQISYEQYF. DNA of the CDR3: TGCGCCAGCAGCCCCGGACAGATCTCCTACGAGCAGTACTTC.

This clone was seen just once. The rearrangement links TRBV29-1 to TRBJ2-7; D possibly corresponds to TRBD2 (5 bases). V was cut by 2 bases and J by 2 bases, with 10 bases left in between. CDR3 length: 13 residues. From germline, CDR1 is SQVTM and CDR2 ANQGSEA. The CDR3 DNA reads TGCAGCGTTGAAACCGGGGATCCCTACGAGCAGTACGTC. It is translated as CSVETGDPYEQYV.

V gene TRBV4-1 combines with J gene TRBJ1-2, with 7 nucleotides matching TRBD1. CDR3 length: 16 amino acids. V dropped 4 bases and J dropped 0; count of bases not matched to a gene: 8. CDR1 is MGHRA, CDR2 YSYEKL, per germline. CDR3 region: CASSLQGPQANYGYTF. The CDR3 DNA reads as TGCGCCAGCAGCCTACAGGGGCCACAAGCTAACTATGGCTACACCTTC.

The chain recombines TRBV27 with TRBJ1-2; possibly TRBD1 for D (6 bases). This CDR3 region has 14 residues. Trimming stripped 5 bases from V and 5 bases from J, with 15 bases between. Germline V lookup: CDR1 MNHEY, CDR2 SMNVEV (reference sequence). CDR3 sequence reads: CASSPKTGGYGYTF. For the CDR3, the DNA is TGTGCCAGCAGTCCCAAGACAGGTGGATATGGCTACACCTTC.

The chain couples TRBV12-3 or TRBV12-4 to TRBJ1-2; D not certain. The V gene lost 6 bases and the J gene lost 2 bases, with 10 bases spanning the gap. This CDR3 has 13 residues. CDR3 DNA: TGTGCCAGCAGCCCTGGGAGAAACTATGGCTACACCTTC. Translation gives CASSPGRNYGYTF.

The chain is built from TRBV5-1 and TRBJ2-2; D tentatively reads TRBD1 or TRBD2 (5 bases each). The CDR3 contains 14 residues. Germline CDR1 SGHRS, CDR2 YFSETQ. Trimming stripped 3 bases from V and 6 bases from J, with 12 bases between. The CDR3 DNA reads TGCGCCAGCAGCTCCACTAGGGGATCCGGGGAGCTGTTTTTT. Protein sequence: CASSSTRGSGELFF.

The chain combines TRBV18 with TRBJ2-3; D call uncertain. CDR3 length: 16 residues. Trimming shortened V by 6 bases and J by 1 base, and 17 bases separated the two germline ends. Germline-derived CDR1 and CDR2 are KGHSH and LQKENI. The CDR3 bases are TGTGCCAGCTCGCCTAAAGGAATCCCAGGCACAGATACGCAGTATTTT. Amino acids: CASSPKGIPGTDTQYF.

The V and J genes are TRBV4-1 and TRBJ2-5; possibly TRBD2 for D (6 bases). Germline lookup yields CDR1 MGHRA and CDR2 YSYEKL. The CDR3 extends over 15 amino acids. Trimming shortened V by 4 bases and J by 5 bases, and 17 bases separated the two germline ends. The CDR3 spells CASSPRASAEETQYF. The CDR3 DNA sequence: TGCGCCAGCAGCCCCCGGGCTAGCGCTGAGGAGACCCAGTACTTC.

V gene TRBV15 combines with J gene TRBJ2-1; 11 bases are shared with TRBD1. Looked up from germline, CDR1 is LNHNV and CDR2 is YYDKDF (reference sequence). Trimming removed 4 bases from V and 3 bases from J; junction bases left unmatched: 5. The length of the CDR3 is 16 residues. The CDR3, as DNA: TGTGCCACCAGCACCCTGGGACAGGGGGACTACAATGAGCAGTTCTTC. Translation gives CATSTLGQGDYNEQFF.

The J gene is TRBJ2-1, the V gene TRBV20-1; D not certain. The CDR3 is 11 amino acids. Germline CDR1 and CDR2: DFQATT and SNEGSKA (reference sequence). The germline V and J ends were trimmed by 5 bases and 9 bases, with 11 bases remaining between them. The CDR3 coding sequence is TGCAGTGCTCGACTGTCTCGTGAGCAGTTCTTC. This sequence encodes CSARLSREQFF.

The chain links TRBV3-1 (or the pseudogene TRBV3-2) to TRBJ2-2; 11 nucleotides align to TRBD2. The CDR3 is 16 amino acids. Trimming took 1 base from V and 6 from J; bases not matched to a gene: 4. Germline values: CDR1 LGHDT, CDR2 YNNKEL (reference sequence). CDR3 nucleotide sequence: TGTGCCAGCAGCCAAGTAGCGGGGGGGCAAGCCGGGGAGCTGTTTTTT. Its translation: CASSQVAGGQAGELFF.

The chain couples TRBV7-2 to TRBJ1-6; 10 positions match TRBD1. The germline gives CDR1 SGHTA, CDR2 FQGNSA. V dropped 5 bases and J dropped 4; count of bases not matched to a gene: 14. This CDR3 comprises 19 residues. The CDR3 protein is CASSLNRDRGGGYNSPLHF. The CDR3 DNA is TGTGCCAGCAGCCTAAACCGGGACAGGGGTGGCGGGTATAATTCACCCCTCCACTTT. The variable domain in full, with the rest retrieved from reference TRBV7-2 and TRBJ1-6, is GAGVSQSPSNKVTEKGKDVELRCDPISGHTALYWYRQSLGQGLEFLIYFQGNSAPDKSGLPSDRFSAERTGGSVSTLTIQRTQQEDSAVYLCASSLNRDRGGGYNSPLHFGNGTRLTVT.

V gene TRBV19 combines with J gene TRBJ2-3; possibly TRBD2 for D (5 bases). The CDR3 length is 14 residues. The V gene's germline CDR1 is LNHDA and CDR2 SQIVND (reference sequence). V was pared by 9 bases and J by 3 bases, with 16 bases between. CDR3 loop: CASRRRRITDTQYF. CDR3 nucleotide sequence: TGTGCCAGCCGTAGACGGAGGATAACAGATACGCAGTATTTT.